The TCR beta chain under discussion was sequenced for a study of blood T cell repertoires in COVID-19. Germline CDR1 reads SGHVS; CDR2 reads FQNEAQ. The CDR3 has 14 amino acids. Deletions cut 1 base from V and 1 base from J, with 4 bases between. Generated by immunoSEQ multiplex PCR, the TCRdb table keeps only in-frame clones and is missing some. Of about 200,000 clones in the sample, more than 70% were seen once. The chain joins TRBV7-8 to TRBJ2-2, with no clear D. What was sequenced was peripheral blood. The receptor was isolated from a man between 18 and 35 years old with active or convalescent COVID-19. CDR3 region: CASSLDGNTGELFF. The CDR3 DNA sequence: TGTGCCAGCAGCTTAGACGGGAACACCGGGGAGCTGTTTTTT.